This T cell receptor (beta chain) was observed in a study of metastatic and nonmetastatic thyroid tumors. This clone was seen just once. No patient received treatment before thyroid surgery. From the PCR reads, TCRdb re-called clones with MiXCR. The profile shows fewer than 7,500 clones, roughly 32% of them singletons. Per the germline V gene, CDR1 is SGHKS and CDR2 is YYEKEE (reference sequence). The CDR3 consists of 15 residues. Trimming pared 5 bases from V and 0 bases from J, leaving 12 bases between. The sample taken for sequencing was adjacent normal tissue. This sequence was found in a female donor with papillary thyroid cancer or a benign thyroid nodule (not recorded which). Some clones in this sample may be carry-over from other donors' samples. V and J are TRBV5-5 and TRBJ2-1; no firm D call. The CDR3 bases are TGTGCCAGCAGTCGAGACGGTACCTCCTACAATGAGCAGTTCTTC. Its translation: CASSRDGTSYNEQFF.